These T cell receptor beta chains were read from a single sample in a study of a mutant IDH1 vaccine in newly diagnosed glioma. These receptors have no identified antigens. The method was immunoSEQ multiplex PCR; TCRdb's version includes in-frame clones alone and lacks a portion of them. This sample has 70,000 to 95,000 clones, with 85% found just once. Here the sequenced sample was PBMCs, taken from a glioma patient whose treatment included an IDH1 peptide vaccine. These receptors originate from a woman aged 50 to 60 with glioma. Both conserved end residues are part of each CDR3.

j_call	v_call	cdr3_aa
NA	TRBV14	CASSQRGSSYEQYF
TRBJ1-2	TRBV5-1	CASSEGTGAYYGYTF
TRBJ2-7	TRBV2	CASIRQGAILGQYF
TRBJ1-4	TRBV5-6	CASTYSRGRTEKLFF
TRBJ2-3	TRBV9	CASSVGGTLTDTQYF
TRBJ2-5	TRBV7-9	CASSKWLAGEETQYF
TRBJ2-5	TRBV11-1	CASSLGVRQETQYF
TRBJ2-3	TRBV6-1	CASSGHSADTQYF
TRBJ2-1	TRBV4-1	CASSPRGAGEQFF
TRBJ2-2	TRBV10-3	CAIRGGTGNTGELFF
TRBJ2-2	TRBV9	CASSPGNLGTGELFF
TRBJ2-2	TRBV5-1	CATMGQGNTGELFF
TRBJ1-1	TRBV14	CASSQLQESAEAFF
TRBJ2-7	TRBV9	CASSVGAVVDEQYF
NA	TRBV5-1	CASSLGEGSSYEQYF
TRBJ1-1	TRBV2	CATTRAPNTEAFF
TRBJ1-6	TRBV10-2	CASSEASSYNSPLHF
TRBJ2-4	TRBV7-3	CASSPTKTGSEPLAKNIQYF
TRBJ1-6	TRBV5-1	CASSLLDTHNSPLHF
TRBJ2-7	TRBV10-2	CASSDESYEQYF
TRBJ1-5	TRBV5-6	CASRREPQHF
TRBJ1-6	TRBV13	CASSSRTGYYNSPLHF
TRBJ2-2	TRBV7-2	CASTFQTGRTGELFF
TRBJ2-6	TRBV9	CASSVDGVGANVLTF
TRBJ2-7	TRBV19	CASSSALSYEQYF
TRBJ2-1	TRBV12-2	CASRLGTGNYNEQFF
TRBJ2-7	TRBV5-5	CASSLATGGFHEQYF
TRBJ2-1	TRBV18	CASSATAGSYNEQFF
TRBJ2-3	TRBV11-2	CASSLDRSSGGTDTQYF
TRBJ2-2	TRBV7-7	CASSLRGGQRTGELFF
TRBJ1-5	TRBV19	CASTPGGSNQPQHF
TRBJ1-4	TRBV10-3	CAISPGGAGEKLFF
TRBJ2-7	TRBV7-2	CASSLNTGYYEQYF
TRBJ2-1	TRBV7-3	CASSSGQGHHEQFF
TRBJ1-1	TRBV9	CASSVNGRSLNTEAFF
TRBJ1-5	TRBV4-1	CASSRTGNPSNQPQHF
TRBJ2-3	TRBV21-1	CASSKPRDNCSDTQYF
TRBJ2-7	TRBV19	CASSQIRGEQYF
TRBJ1-2	TRBV30	CAWNTGGIYGYTF
TRBJ2-2	TRBV5-1	CASSLTTGTSNTGELFF
TRBJ1-5	TRBV5-1	CASTTGGGQPQHF